These 23 T cell receptor beta chains originate from one sample sequenced in a study of CD8+ T cells in alopecia areata. RNA extraction and reverse transcription yielded cDNA as sequencing template. Repertoires were generated with immunoSEQ multiplex PCR, while TCRdb's copy carries only in-frame clones and drops some. The profile shows 85,000 to 110,000 clones, roughly 50% of them singletons. The sequencing input was CD4+ T cells sorted from blood. The receptors stem from a human donor in good health.

This chain connects TRBV9 to TRBJ1-2; no clear D gene. Looked up from germline, CDR1 is SGDLS and CDR2 is YYNGEE. V dropped 3 bases and J dropped 9 bases, with 15 bases sitting between them. This CDR3 region has 13 residues. The CDR3 DNA follows: TGTGCCAGCAGCGCGAGGGTTGGTGACAGCTACACCTTC. Translation: CASSARVGDSYTF.

The rearrangement uses TRBV29-1 and TRBJ2-3, with 10 bases that match TRBD2. Germline trimming cut 4 bases from V and 11 bases from J; bases unmatched to any gene: 6. From germline, CDR1 is SQVTM and CDR2 ANQGSEA. This CDR3 is 12 amino acids long. CDR3 bases: TGCAGCGTTGTAGCGGGGGGCCAAGTGCAGTATTTT. It translates to CSVVAGGQVQYF.

V and J are TRBV29-1 and TRBJ2-7; D unclear. This CDR3 contains 12 residues. Trimming removed 5 bases from V and 2 bases from J, with 10 bases in between. Germline V lookup: CDR1 SQVTM, CDR2 ANQGSEA. The CDR3 region is CSVWDFTYEQYF. CDR3 DNA: TGCAGCGTTTGGGATTTCACCTACGAGCAGTACTTC.

The genes are TRBV5-6 and TRBJ2-4; either TRBD1 or TRBD2 may fit D (5 bases each). The CDR3 spans 19 residues. Germline lookup yields CDR1 SGHDT and CDR2 YYEEEE. The ends were cut back, 2 bases at V and 1 base at J, with 22 bases in the middle. CDR3 sequence reads: CASSFSRGASITAKNIQYF. DNA of the CDR3: TGTGCCAGCAGCTTTTCGAGGGGAGCTTCTATCACTGCCAAAAACATTCAGTACTTC.

The chain couples TRBV7-2 to TRBJ1-1; D is ambiguous. Germline V gene data show CDR1 as SGHTA and CDR2 as FQGNSA. Trimming stripped 5 bases from V and 8 bases from J, with 6 bases between. The CDR3 runs to 10 residues. DNA of the CDR3: TGTGCCAGCAGCCAGAAGGAAGCTTTCTTT. It translates to CASSQKEAFF.

The V and J genes are TRBV29-1 and TRBJ2-5; 10 bases agree with TRBD1. Germline lookup yields CDR1 SQVTM and CDR2 ANQGSEA. CDR3 length: 14 amino acids. V shed 6 bases and J 4 bases; nucleotides not matched to a gene: 8. Written as DNA, the CDR3 is TGCAGCGTCCTTAGGACAGGGGGAACAGAGACCCAGTACTTC. It translates to CSVLRTGGTETQYF.

This clone occurred a few times. This rearrangement joins TRBV6-5 to TRBJ2-7, with D maybe TRBD1 (6 bases). V was clipped by 2 bases and J by 2 bases, with 13 bases between them. Germline V lookup: CDR1 MNHEY, CDR2 SVGAGI. This CDR3 has 15 amino acids. CDR3: CASSYGPGQTYEQYF. Here the CDR3 DNA reads TGTGCCAGCAGTTACGGCCCTGGACAGACCTACGAGCAGTACTTC.

The chain is built from TRBV7-2 and TRBJ1-2; tentative D call: TRBD1 (5 bases). Between the trimmed V and J ends, which lost 9 bases and 8 bases, there was a span of 19 bases. Germline loops: CDR1 SGHTA, CDR2 FQGNSA. The CDR3 is 13 residues long. The CDR3 DNA reads TGTGCCAGTGGGACGGCTAACACAGGAGGCTACACCTTC. Protein: CASGTANTGGYTF.

The chain uses TRBV6-1 and TRBJ2-1, with 7 nucleotides matching TRBD1. V lost 7 bases and J lost 4; bases outside the gene matches: 7. The germline V gene encodes CDR1 MNHNS and CDR2 SASEGT. This CDR3 spans 14 amino acids. The CDR3 DNA follows: TGTGCCAGCAACCAGGTGACAGGGTACAATGAGCAGTTCTTC. Amino acid sequence: CASNQVTGYNEQFF.

This rearrangement joins TRBV29-1 to TRBJ1-1; D gene uncertain. The CDR3 loop spans 14 amino acids. V lost 6 bases and J lost 0, with 14 bases in between. Germline CDR1 is SQVTM and CDR2 is ANQGSEA. In DNA form, the CDR3 reads TGCAGCGTAAAGACCCGGGCTCTGAACACTGAAGCTTTCTTT. This translates into CSVKTRALNTEAFF. Together with reference TRBV29-1 and TRBJ1-1, the CDR3 gives the full variable domain: SAVISQKPSRDICQRGTSLTIQCQVDSQVTMMFWYRQQPGQSLTLIATANQGSEATYESGFVIDKFPISRPNLTFSTLTVSNMSPEDSSIYLCSVKTRALNTEAFFGQGTRLTVV.

This clone was counted only a few times. The chain combines TRBV25-1 with TRBJ2-3; 11 bases fit TRBD1. The trim removed 3 bases at V and 9 bases at J, leaving 11 bases unmatched. Germline V CDR1 and CDR2: MGHDK, SYGVNS. CDR3 length equals 16 residues. CDR3 residues: CASSEDRGRVVRTQYF. In DNA form, the CDR3 reads TGTGCCAGCAGTGAGGACAGGGGGCGAGTAGTGAGAACGCAGTATTTT.

The chain links TRBV5-1 to TRBJ2-3; perhaps TRBD2 as D (6 bases). V lost 1 base, J lost 1 base, and 13 bases lay in between. The CDR3 is made up of 16 amino acids. Per germline, CDR1 SGHRS and CDR2 YFSETQ. CDR3 protein: CASSLSTRSGTDTQYF. CDR3 nucleotides: TGCGCCAGCAGCTTGTCGACTAGGTCCGGCACAGATACGCAGTATTTT.

The chain uses TRBV10-2 and TRBJ2-3; 8 nucleotides align to TRBD1. The CDR3 totals 14 residues. V shed 4 bases, J shed 4 bases, and the junction held 4 bases outside the gene matches. The germline V gene has CDR1 WSHSY and CDR2 SAAADI. CDR3 DNA: TGCGCCAGCAGTGGGACAGGGCGGGCAGATACGCAGTATTTT. Its translation is CASSGTGRADTQYF.

This chain joins TRBV9 and TRBJ2-6; 8 bases line up with TRBD1. Germline assignment: CDR1 SGDLS and CDR2 YYNGEE. J gave up 0 bases and V 0 bases, and 5 bases lay outside the gene matches. The CDR3 is made up of 18 amino acids. CDR3 sequence: CASSVGTGQDSGANVLTF. As DNA, the CDR3 is TGTGCCAGCAGCGTAGGGACAGGGCAAGACTCTGGGGCCAACGTCCTGACTTTC. Full variable domain (missing parts from reference TRBV9 and TRBJ2-6): DSGVTQTPKHLITATGQRVTLRCSPRSGDLSVYWYQQSLDQGLQFLIQYYNGEERAKGNILERFSAQQFPDLHSELNLSSLELGDSALYFCASSVGTGQDSGANVLTFGAGSRLTVL.

The rearrangement joins TRBV4-2 to TRBJ1-1; D gene ambiguous. The length of the CDR3 is 15 residues. The V gene's germline CDR1 is LGHNA and CDR2 YNFKEQ. V shed 5 bases and J shed 1 base, with 14 bases lying between them. The CDR3 sequence is CASSSIEQGNTEAFF. The CDR3 DNA reads as TGTGCCAGCAGCAGCATAGAACAAGGGAACACTGAAGCTTTCTTT.

This clone was observed once. The rearrangement uses TRBV27 and TRBJ2-7; D is unresolved. The CDR3 sequence is 14 residues long. V was trimmed by 6 bases and J by 0 bases, leaving 12 bases between them. Per germline, CDR1 MNHEY and CDR2 SMNVEV (reference sequence). CDR3 sequence reads: CASRQRTDSYEQYF. As DNA, the CDR3 is TGTGCCAGCAGACAAAGGACGGACTCCTACGAGCAGTACTTC.

The chain combines TRBV7-9 with TRBJ1-2, with a weak D call TRBD1 (5 bases). Trimming left V 7 bases short and J 3 bases short, with 12 bases between. Per the germline V gene, CDR1 is SEHNR and CDR2 is FQNEAQ (reference sequence). The CDR3 is 13 amino acids. CDR3 sequence: CASTSAGDYGYTF. In DNA form, the CDR3 reads TGTGCCAGCACCAGCGCGGGGGACTATGGCTACACCTTC.

The chain is built from TRBV9 and TRBJ1-4; possible D gene TRBD1, 5 bases. V lost 2 bases to trimming and J lost 6 bases, with 23 bases between them. Per the germline V gene, CDR1 is SGDLS and CDR2 is YYNGEE. This CDR3 comprises 18 residues. The DNA of the CDR3 is TGTGCCAGCAGCGTCGGCGGAACAGGCGATACGGCTTATGAAAAACTGTTTTTT. This translates into CASSVGGTGDTAYEKLFF.

V is TRBV30 and J is TRBJ2-2; the D gene is possibly TRBD2 (6 bases). Trimming stripped 5 bases from V and 4 bases from J, with 8 bases between. The CDR3 consists of 12 residues. Germline V CDR1 and CDR2: GTSNPN, SVGIG (reference sequence). The CDR3 reads CAWGGPTGELFF. The CDR3 coding sequence is TGTGCCTGGGGAGGGCCCACCGGGGAGCTGTTTTTT.

In its sample, this clone was seen a few times. The genes are TRBV23-1 and TRBJ1-1; the D gene is possibly TRBD1 (6 bases). TRBV23-1 is flagged as an ORF with uncertain function. Trimming removed 9 bases at V and 5 bases at J, with 19 bases between. This CDR3 is built from 14 residues. Written as DNA, the CDR3 is TGCGCCAGAAACCCGAGGGGAGGGGGTACTGAAGCTTTCTTT. This codes for CARNPRGGGTEAFF.

This chain links TRBV28 with TRBJ1-2; D gene unclear. The V gene lost 6 bases and the J gene lost 4 bases, with 18 bases spanning the gap. The germline CDR1 and CDR2 sequences are MDHEN and SYDVKM. The CDR3 spans 15 residues. Here the CDR3 reads CASSSTPGFGYGYTF. Here the CDR3 DNA reads TGTGCCAGCAGCTCTACACCCGGCTTTGGCTATGGCTACACCTTC.

On this clone: In the same sample, other DNA sequences code for this CDR3. As DNA, the CDR3 is TGTGCCTGGAGTGTAGGCACAGATACGCAGTATTTT. Its translation is CAWSVGTDTQYF. This chain joins TRBV30 and TRBJ2-3; D not certain. The CDR3 extends over 12 amino acids. Trimming removed 0 bases at V and 1 base at J, with 2 bases between. Per germline, CDR1 GTSNPN and CDR2 SVGIG (reference sequence). Based on the CDR3 plus reference TRBV30 and TRBJ2-3, the full variable domain is SQTIHQWPATLVQPVGSPLSLECTVEGTSNPNLYWYRQAAGRGLQLLFYSVGIGQISSEVPQNLSASRPQDRQFILSSKKLLLSDSGFYLCAWSVGTDTQYFGPGTRLTVL.

The chain combines TRBV7-2 with TRBJ1-6, with D perhaps TRBD1 (5 bases). The CDR3 covers 15 residues. The germline V gene encodes CDR1 SGHTA and CDR2 FQGNSA. V shed 1 base and J shed 14 bases, with 18 bases lying between them. The CDR3 spells CASSLDSTGPITLHF. The CDR3 DNA sequence: TGTGCCAGCAGCTTAGATAGCACAGGTCCCATCACCCTCCACTTT.